The 5 T cell receptor beta chains reported below all come from one sample, sequenced in a study of cytomegalovirus exposure and HLA in healthy donors (TCRdb year 2017). The library was made by the immunoSEQ multiplex PCR assay. For the multiplex PCR, a mixture combining 60 forward primers for TCR Vbeta segments and 13 reverse primers for TCR Jbeta segments was used. The source is immuneACCESS, and TCRdb retained only in-frame sequences with V and J called. Part of the clones is not carried over; for the studies checked, unresolved V genes explain less than half of this, and the remainder is unexplained. The table for this sample lists 150,000 to 200,000 clones; about 84% of them were counted only once. The ten largest make up around 4.8% of the sample. The specimen sequenced was PBMCs. The receptors derive from a man aged 18 to 29 in good health and CMV-seronegative.

This clone occurred once. The chain employs TRBV28 and TRBJ2-7; D gene uncertain. Germline CDR1 reads MDHEN; CDR2 reads SYDVKM. The CDR3 extends over 13 amino acids. Trimming shortened V by 3 bases and J by 2 bases, and 8 bases separated the two germline ends. The CDR3 protein is CASSFGAPYEQYF. The CDR3 DNA follows: TGTGCCAGCAGTTTCGGAGCTCCCTACGAGCAGTACTTC. Based on the CDR3 plus reference TRBV28 and TRBJ2-7, the full variable domain is DVKVTQSSRYLVKRTGEKVFLECVQDMDHENMFWYRQDPGLGLRLIYFSYDVKMKEKGDIPEGYSVSREKKERFSLILESASTNQTSMYLCASSFGAPYEQYFGPGTRLTVT.

The J gene is TRBJ1-3, the V gene TRBV18; TRBD1 matches 7 bases. The CDR3 consists of 15 residues. After removal of 6 bases from V and 0 bases from J, the junction contained 5 bases not matched to a gene. Looked up from germline, CDR1 is KGHSH and CDR2 is LQKENI. The CDR3: CASSPGTVSGNTIYF. DNA for the CDR3: TGTGCCAGCTCCCCGGGGACAGTCTCTGGAAACACCATATATTTT.

The rearrangement uses TRBV13 and TRBJ1-1; D not certain. The CDR3 loop spans 16 amino acids. Trimming took off 4 bases at V and 1 base at J, with 16 bases between the two ends. Germline CDR1 is PRHDT and CDR2 is FYEKMQ (reference sequence). CDR3 sequence (DNA): TGTGCCAGCAGCTCGATACTGGAAGCGGCGAACACTGAAGCTTTCTTT. Protein product: CASSSILEAANTEAFF.

The V call is TRBV5-1, the J call TRBJ2-1; D gene uncertain. The CDR3 totals 14 residues. V gave up 6 bases and J gave up 0 bases, with 10 bases separating them. Per the germline V gene, CDR1 is SGHRS and CDR2 is YFSETQ. CDR3: CASTRDLSYNEQFF. The DNA for the CDR3 is TGCGCCAGCACCCGAGATCTCTCCTACAATGAGCAGTTCTTC.

The chain links TRBV7-9 to TRBJ2-7, with 9 positions matching TRBD2. Germline CDR1 reads SEHNR; CDR2 reads FQNEAQ (reference sequence). This CDR3 spans 15 amino acids. Trimming removed 2 bases from V and 5 bases from J; junction bases left unmatched: 7. CDR3 protein: CASSLIAGGPHEQYF. The CDR3 nucleotides read TGTGCCAGCAGCTTAATCGCGGGAGGGCCTCACGAGCAGTACTTC.